This TCR beta chain comes out of a study of identical twins. J was trimmed by 4 bases and V by 4 bases; bases with no gene match: 11. Germline V lookup: CDR1 SGHRS, CDR2 YFSETQ. This CDR3 is built from 16 residues. Study-wide points: A lower insertion count was a feature of abundant cord blood beta clonotypes, with no such feature in memory repertoires.

TCRdb independently ran MiXCR on the 5' RACE reads; one entry per CDR3 protein. This sample has 550,000 to 700,000 distinct CDR3 sequences, with 21% found just once. Turning to this clonotype: The target antigen is unknown.

These data also formed part of another study, on T cells expressing NK-cell markers. According to that study: Sorted CD3+CD56-NKG2C+, CD3+CD56+NKG2C- and CD3+CD56+NKG2C+ T cells were the source of the TCR beta repertoires.

This sequence was found in a woman under 30 in good health. V usage is TRBV5-1 and J usage is TRBJ2-7; 10 nucleotides agree with TRBD2. Sequencing was performed on PBMCs. The CDR3 nucleotides are TGCGCCAGCAGCCAAAGCGGACTAGCGGAGATTTACGAGCAGTACTTC. Its protein product is CASSQSGLAEIYEQYF.